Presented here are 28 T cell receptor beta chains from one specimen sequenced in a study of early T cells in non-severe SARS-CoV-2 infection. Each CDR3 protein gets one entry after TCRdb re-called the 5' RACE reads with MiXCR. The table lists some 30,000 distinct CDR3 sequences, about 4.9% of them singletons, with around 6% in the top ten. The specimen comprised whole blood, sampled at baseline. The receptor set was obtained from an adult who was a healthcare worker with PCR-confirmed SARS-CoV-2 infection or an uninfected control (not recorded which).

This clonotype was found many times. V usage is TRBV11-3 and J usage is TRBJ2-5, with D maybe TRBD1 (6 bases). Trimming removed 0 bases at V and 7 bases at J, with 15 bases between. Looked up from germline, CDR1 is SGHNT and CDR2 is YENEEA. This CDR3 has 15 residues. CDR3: CASSLDGQETGTQYF. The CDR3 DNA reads TGTGCCAGCAGCTTAGATGGACAAGAGACAGGGACCCAGTACTTC.

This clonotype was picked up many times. The CDR3 is CASSSPGGRGPDEQYF. CDR3 coding DNA: TGTGCCAGCAGCTCTCCAGGAGGCAGGGGGCCGGACGAGCAGTACTTC. V is TRBV21-1 and J is TRBJ2-7; the table names TRBD1, a call not compared with the DNA. TRBV21-1 is shown as a pseudogene. There are 16 residues in the CDR3.

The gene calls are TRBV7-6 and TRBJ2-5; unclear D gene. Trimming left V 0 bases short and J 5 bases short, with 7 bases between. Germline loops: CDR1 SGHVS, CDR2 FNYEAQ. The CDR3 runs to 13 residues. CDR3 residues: CASSLALGETQYF. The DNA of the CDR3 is TGTGCCAGCAGCTTAGCGCTCGGGGAGACCCAGTACTTC.

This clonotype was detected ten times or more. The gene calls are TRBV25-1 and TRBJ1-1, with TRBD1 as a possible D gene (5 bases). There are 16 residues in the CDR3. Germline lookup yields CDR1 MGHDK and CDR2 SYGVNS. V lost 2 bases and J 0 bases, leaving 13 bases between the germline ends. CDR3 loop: CASSERGGNMNTEAFF. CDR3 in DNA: TGTGCCAGCAGTGAACGGGGGGGGAACATGAACACTGAAGCTTTCTTT. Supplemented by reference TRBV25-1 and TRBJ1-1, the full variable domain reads EADIYQTPRYLVIGTGKKITLECSQTMGHDKMYWYQQDPGMELHLIHYSYGVNSTEKGDLSSESTVSRIRTEHFPLTLESARPSHTSQYLCASSERGGNMNTEAFFGQGTRLTVV.

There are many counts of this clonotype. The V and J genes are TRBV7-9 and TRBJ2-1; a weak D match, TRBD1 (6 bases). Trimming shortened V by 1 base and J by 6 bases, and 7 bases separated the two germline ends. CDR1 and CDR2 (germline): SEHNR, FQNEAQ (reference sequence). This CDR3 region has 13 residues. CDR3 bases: TGTGCCAGCAGCTTAGAAGGGGGCAATGAGCAGTTCTTC. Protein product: CASSLEGGNEQFF.

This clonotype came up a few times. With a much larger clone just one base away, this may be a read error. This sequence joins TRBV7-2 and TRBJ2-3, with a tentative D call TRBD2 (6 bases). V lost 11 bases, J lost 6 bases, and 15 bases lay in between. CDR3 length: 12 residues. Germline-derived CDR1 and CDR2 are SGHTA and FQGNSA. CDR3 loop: CAGGDGTDTQYF. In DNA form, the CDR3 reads TGTGCCGGCGGGGACGGGACTGATACGCAGTATTTT.

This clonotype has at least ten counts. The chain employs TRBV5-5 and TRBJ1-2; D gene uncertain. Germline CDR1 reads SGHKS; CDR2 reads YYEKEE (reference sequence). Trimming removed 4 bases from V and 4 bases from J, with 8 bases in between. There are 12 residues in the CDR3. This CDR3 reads CASSRSSYGYTF. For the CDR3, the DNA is TGTGCCAGCAGCCGCAGCAGCTATGGCTACACCTTC. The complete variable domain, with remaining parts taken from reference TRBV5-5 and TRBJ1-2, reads DAGVTQSPTHLIKTRGQQVTLRCSPISGHKSVSWYQQVLGQGPQFIFQYYEKEERGRGNFPDRFSARQFPNYSSELNVNALLLGDSALYLCASSRSSYGYTFGSGTRLTVV.

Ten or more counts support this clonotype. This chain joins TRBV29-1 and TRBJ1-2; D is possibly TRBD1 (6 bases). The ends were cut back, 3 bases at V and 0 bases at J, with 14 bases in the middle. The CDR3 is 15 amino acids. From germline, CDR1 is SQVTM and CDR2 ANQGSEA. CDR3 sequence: CSVDISGTSNYGYTF. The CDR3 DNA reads TGCAGCGTTGACATTTCCGGGACATCTAACTATGGCTACACCTTC.

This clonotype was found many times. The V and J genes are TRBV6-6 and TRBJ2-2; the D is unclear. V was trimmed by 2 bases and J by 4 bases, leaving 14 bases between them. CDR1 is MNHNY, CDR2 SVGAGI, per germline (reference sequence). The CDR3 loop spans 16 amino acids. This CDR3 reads CASSYRQWQLTGELFF. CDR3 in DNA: TGTGCCAGCAGTTACCGGCAGTGGCAGCTCACCGGGGAGCTGTTTTTT.

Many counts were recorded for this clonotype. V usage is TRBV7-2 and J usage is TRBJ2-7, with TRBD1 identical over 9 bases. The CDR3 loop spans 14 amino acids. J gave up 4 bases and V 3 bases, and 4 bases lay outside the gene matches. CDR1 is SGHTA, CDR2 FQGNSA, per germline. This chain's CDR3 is CASSLTGGTYEQYF. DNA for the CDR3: TGTGCCAGCAGCTTGACAGGGGGTACTTACGAGCAGTACTTC. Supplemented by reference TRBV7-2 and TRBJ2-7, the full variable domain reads GAGVSQSPSNKVTEKGKDVELRCDPISGHTALYWYRQSLGQGLEFLIYFQGNSAPDKSGLPSDRFSAERTGGSVSTLTIQRTQQEDSAVYLCASSLTGGTYEQYFGPGTRLTVT.

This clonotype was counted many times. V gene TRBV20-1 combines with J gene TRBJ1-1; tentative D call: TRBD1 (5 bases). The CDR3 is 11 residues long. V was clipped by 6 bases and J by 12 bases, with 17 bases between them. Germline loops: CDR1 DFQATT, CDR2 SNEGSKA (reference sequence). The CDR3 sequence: CSAGRGGETFF. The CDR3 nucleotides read TGCAGTGCCGGAAGGGGAGGAGAGACTTTCTTT.

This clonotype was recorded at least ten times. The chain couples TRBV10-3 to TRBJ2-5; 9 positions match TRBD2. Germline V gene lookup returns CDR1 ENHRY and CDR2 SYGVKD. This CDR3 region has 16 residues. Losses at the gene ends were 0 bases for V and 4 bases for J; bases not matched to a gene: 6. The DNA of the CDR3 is TGTGCCATCAGTGAGTCAGCGCGGGAGGGCCGAGAGACCCAGTACTTC. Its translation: CAISESAREGRETQYF.

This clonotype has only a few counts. CDR3 amino acids: CSVEGSLVEVKNEQFF. The CDR3, as DNA: TGCAGCGTTGAAGGGTCCCTGGTAGAGGTCAAAAATGAGCAGTTCTTC. This chain connects TRBV29-1 to TRBJ2-1; D is unresolved. The CDR3 extends over 16 amino acids. V shed 1 base and J shed 7 bases, with 20 bases lying between them. Germline CDR1 is SQVTM and CDR2 is ANQGSEA.

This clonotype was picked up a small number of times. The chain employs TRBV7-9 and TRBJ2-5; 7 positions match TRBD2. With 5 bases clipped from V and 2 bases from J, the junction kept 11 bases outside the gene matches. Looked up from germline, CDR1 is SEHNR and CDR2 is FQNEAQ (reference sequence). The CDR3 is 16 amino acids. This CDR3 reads CASSPRAGLPQETQYF. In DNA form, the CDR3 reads TGTGCCAGCAGCCCCAGAGCGGGGTTACCACAAGAGACCCAGTACTTC.

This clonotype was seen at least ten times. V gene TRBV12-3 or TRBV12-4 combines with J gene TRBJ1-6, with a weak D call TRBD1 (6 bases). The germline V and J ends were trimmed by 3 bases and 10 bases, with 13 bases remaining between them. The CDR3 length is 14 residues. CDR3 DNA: TGTGCCAGCAGTTTTAGCAGGGGTGGGTCACCCCTCCACTTT. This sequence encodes CASSFSRGGSPLHF.

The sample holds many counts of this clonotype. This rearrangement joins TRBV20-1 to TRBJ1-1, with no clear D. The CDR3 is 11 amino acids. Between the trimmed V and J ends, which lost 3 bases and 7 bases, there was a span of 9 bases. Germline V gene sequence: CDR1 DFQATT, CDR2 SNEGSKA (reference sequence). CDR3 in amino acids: CSASLGLEAFF. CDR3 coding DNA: TGCAGTGCTAGTTTAGGGCTTGAAGCTTTCTTT.

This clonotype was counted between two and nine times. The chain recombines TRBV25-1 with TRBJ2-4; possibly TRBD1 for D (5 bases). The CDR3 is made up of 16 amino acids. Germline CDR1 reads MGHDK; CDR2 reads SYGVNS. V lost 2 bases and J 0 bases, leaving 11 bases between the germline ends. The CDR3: CASSEPGILAKNIQYF. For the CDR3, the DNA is TGTGCCAGCAGTGAACCAGGGATCCTAGCCAAAAACATTCAGTACTTC. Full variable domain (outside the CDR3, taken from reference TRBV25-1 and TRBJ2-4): EADIYQTPRYLVIGTGKKITLECSQTMGHDKMYWYQQDPGMELHLIHYSYGVNSTEKGDLSSESTVSRIRTEHFPLTLESARPSHTSQYLCASSEPGILAKNIQYFGAGTRLSVL.

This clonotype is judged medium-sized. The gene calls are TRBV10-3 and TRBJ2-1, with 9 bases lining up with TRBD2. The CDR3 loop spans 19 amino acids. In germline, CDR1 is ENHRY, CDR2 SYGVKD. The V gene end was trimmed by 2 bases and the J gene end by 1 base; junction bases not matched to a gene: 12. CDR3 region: CAISERADSGSRSYNEQFF. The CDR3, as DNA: TGTGCCATCAGTGAGCGGGCAGATAGCGGGAGTCGATCCTACAATGAGCAGTTCTTC.

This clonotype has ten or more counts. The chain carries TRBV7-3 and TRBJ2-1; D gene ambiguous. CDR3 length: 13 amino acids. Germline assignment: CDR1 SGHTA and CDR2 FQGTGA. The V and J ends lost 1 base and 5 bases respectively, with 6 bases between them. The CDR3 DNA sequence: TGTGCCAGCAGCTTAAGCAGGCACAATGAGCAGTTCTTC. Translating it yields CASSLSRHNEQFF. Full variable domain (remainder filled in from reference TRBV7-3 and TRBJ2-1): GAGVSQTPSNKVTEKGKYVELRCDPISGHTALYWYRQSLGQGPEFLIYFQGTGAADDSGLPNDRFFAVRPEGSVSTLKIQRTERGDSAVYLCASSLSRHNEQFFGPGTRLTVL.

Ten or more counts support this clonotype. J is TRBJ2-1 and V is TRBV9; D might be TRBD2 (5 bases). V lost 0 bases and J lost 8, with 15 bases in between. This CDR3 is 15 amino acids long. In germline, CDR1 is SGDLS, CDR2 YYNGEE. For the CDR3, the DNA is TGTGCCAGCAGCGTAGCTCGAGGGTCAATGTATGAGCAGTTCTTC. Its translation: CASSVARGSMYEQFF.

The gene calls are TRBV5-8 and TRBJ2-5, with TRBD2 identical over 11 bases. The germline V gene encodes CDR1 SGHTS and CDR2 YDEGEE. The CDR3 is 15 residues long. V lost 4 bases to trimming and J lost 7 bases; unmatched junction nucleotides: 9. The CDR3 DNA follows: TGTGCCAGCAGCAGTGGGACTAGCGGCTTAGGGACCCAGTACTTC. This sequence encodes CASSSGTSGLGTQYF.

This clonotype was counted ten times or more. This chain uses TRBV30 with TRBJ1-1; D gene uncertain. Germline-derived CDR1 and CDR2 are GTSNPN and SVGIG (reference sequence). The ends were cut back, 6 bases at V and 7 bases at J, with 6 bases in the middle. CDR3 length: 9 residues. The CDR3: CACSGEAFF. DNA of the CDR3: TGTGCCTGTTCAGGTGAAGCTTTCTTT.

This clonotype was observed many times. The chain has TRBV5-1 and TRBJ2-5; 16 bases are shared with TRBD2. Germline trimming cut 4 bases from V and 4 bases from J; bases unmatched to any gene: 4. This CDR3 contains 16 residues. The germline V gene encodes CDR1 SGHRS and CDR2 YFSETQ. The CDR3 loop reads CASSLGLAGGGETQYF. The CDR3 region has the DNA TGCGCCAGCAGCCTGGGACTAGCGGGAGGGGGAGAGACCCAGTACTTC.

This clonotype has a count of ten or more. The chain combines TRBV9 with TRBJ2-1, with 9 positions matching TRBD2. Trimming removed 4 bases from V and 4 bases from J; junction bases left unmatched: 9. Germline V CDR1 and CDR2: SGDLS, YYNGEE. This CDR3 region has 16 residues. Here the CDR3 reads CASSKGTSPQYNEQFF. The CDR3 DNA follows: TGTGCCAGCAGCAAAGGGACTAGCCCCCAGTACAATGAGCAGTTCTTC.

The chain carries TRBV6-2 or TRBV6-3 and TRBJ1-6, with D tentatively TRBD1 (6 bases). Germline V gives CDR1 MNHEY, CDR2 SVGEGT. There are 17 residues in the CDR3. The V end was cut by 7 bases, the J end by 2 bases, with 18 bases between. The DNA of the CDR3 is TGTGCCAGCACTCCACGGAGACAGGCGACCTATAATTCACCCCTCCACTTT. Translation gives CASTPRRQATYNSPLHF.

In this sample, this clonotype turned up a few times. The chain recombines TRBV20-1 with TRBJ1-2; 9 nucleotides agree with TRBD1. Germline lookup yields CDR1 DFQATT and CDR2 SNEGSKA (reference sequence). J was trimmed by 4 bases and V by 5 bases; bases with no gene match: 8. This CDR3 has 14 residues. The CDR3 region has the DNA TGCAGTGCTCAGCTGACAGGGGGGTTCTATGGCTACACCTTC. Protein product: CSAQLTGGFYGYTF.

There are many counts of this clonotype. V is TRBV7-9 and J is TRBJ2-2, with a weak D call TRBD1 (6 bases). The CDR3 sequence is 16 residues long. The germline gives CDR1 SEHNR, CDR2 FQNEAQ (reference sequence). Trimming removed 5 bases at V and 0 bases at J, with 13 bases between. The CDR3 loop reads CASSPRQGSNTGELFF. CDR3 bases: TGTGCCAGCAGCCCGCGGCAGGGGTCGAACACCGGGGAGCTGTTTTTT.

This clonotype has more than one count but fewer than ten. The CDR3 reads CASSFWTGAETQYF. In DNA, the CDR3 is TGTGCCAGCAGCTTCTGGACAGGGGCAGAGACCCAGTACTTC. The V call is TRBV7-2, the J call TRBJ2-5, with 9 positions matching TRBD1. Germline CDR1 SGHTA, CDR2 FQGNSA. The ends lost 3 bases at V and 4 bases at J; junction bases unmatched: 3. There are 14 residues in the CDR3.